These T cell receptor beta chains were read from a single sample in a study of T cells after yellow fever vaccination. TCRdb re-analysed the 5' RACE reads in MiXCR, keeping a single row per CDR3 protein. The sample carries around 150,000 distinct CDR3 sequences, 6% to 7.5% recorded once. The input for sequencing was CD4+ T cells sorted from PBMCs, taken 4 to 6 days after the first yellow fever vaccination. The receptor set was obtained from a man aged 18 to 29 who received the YFV17D yellow fever vaccine. Both conserved end residues are part of each CDR3. The D gene is left open where the match is weak. Where a row states a size, it is once, few, many or the class of an expanded clone; other rows omit it.

cdr3_nt cdr3_aa cdr3_length v_call clone_size j_call d_call
TGTGCCAGCTCACCTCCCGTTCGCGACAACAATGAGCAGTTCTTC CASSPPVRDNNEQFF 15 TRBV18 NA TRBJ2-1 NA
TGTGCCAGCAGTCCCCTGAGGGAGCAGTACTTC CASSPLREQYF 11 TRBV12-3/TRBV12-4 many TRBJ2-7 NA
TGTGCCACCAGTGACCCTACTAGCGGGGATAGCACAGATACGCAGTATTTT CATSDPTSGDSTDTQYF 17 TRBV24-1 many TRBJ2-3 TRBD2
TGTGCCATCAGCAGTATGAACACTGAAGCTTTCTTT CAISSMNTEAFF 12 TRBV10-3 few TRBJ1-1 NA
TGTGCCAGCAGCCCCCGGGCGTACAATGAGCAGTTCTTC CASSPRAYNEQFF 13 TRBV7-9 many TRBJ2-1 NA
TGCAGCGTTGAAGGAGTCTTATCCGGAGACAAAGTAAATACGCAGTATTTT CSVEGVLSGDKVNTQYF 17 TRBV29-1 NA TRBJ2-3 NA
TGTGCCAGCAGTTTACAGATCACCGGGGAGCTGTTTTTT CASSLQITGELFF 13 TRBV27 few TRBJ2-2 NA
TGTGCCAGCACCATACCGGGGACCATCAATGAGCAGTTCTTC CASTIPGTINEQFF 14 TRBV6-2/TRBV6-3 NA TRBJ2-1 NA
TGTGCCAGCAGCCAGGGACAGACCTACACCGGGGAGCTGTTTTTT CASSQGQTYTGELFF 15 TRBV3-1 NA TRBJ2-2 TRBD1
TGCAGTGCTAGCTACGGGGGGGCAGGTAATAATTCACCCCTCCACTTT CSASYGGAGNNSPLHF 16 TRBV20-1 few TRBJ1-6 NA
TGCGCCAGCAGCAACCCTGAAGAGAGGACCATATATTTT CASSNPEERTIYF 13 TRBV5-1 NA TRBJ1-3 NA
TGTCCCAGCAGTTTAGCGGGGACCGGCGGGGTTGGCTACACCTTC CPSSLAGTGGVGYTF 15 TRBV12-3/TRBV12-4 NA TRBJ1-2 NA
TGTGCCACCAGTGACGGTGGTAGGGGAAAAGAGACCCAGTACTTC CATSDGGRGKETQYF 15 TRBV24-1 NA TRBJ2-5 NA
TGTGCCAGCAGTTACCAACCAGGGGGCGGTTCACCCCTCCACTTT CASSYQPGGGSPLHF 15 TRBV6-5 NA TRBJ1-6 TRBD1
TGTGCCAGCAGCTTAGTCGGGACTAGCGGGCTGGTCAGGAATGAGCAGTTCTTC CASSLVGTSGLVRNEQFF 18 TRBV7-3 few TRBJ2-1 TRBD2
TGTGCCAGCAGTTACTCACGGGACACGGGGCATCGGGAAAAACTGTTTTTT CASSYSRDTGHREKLFF 17 TRBV6-5 NA TRBJ1-4 NA
TGTGCCAGCAGTCCCTGGCGGGGGGTAACCTACAATGAGCAGTTCTTC CASSPWRGVTYNEQFF 16 TRBV12-3/TRBV12-4 many TRBJ2-1 TRBD2
TGTGCCAGCAGCTTGTGGGCCAATCAGCCCCAGCATTTT CASSLWANQPQHF 13 TRBV7-3 many TRBJ1-5 NA
TGCGCCAGCAGCTTGGACGCCCCACGGGTGAACACTGAAGCTTTCTTT CASSLDAPRVNTEAFF 16 TRBV5-1 many TRBJ1-1 NA
TGTGCCACCAGTGATTTTGGGAACACTGAAGCTTTCTTT CATSDFGNTEAFF 13 TRBV24-1 NA TRBJ1-1 NA
TGTGCCTCATTACCAAGACAGGGAGTTGACACCGGGGAGCTGTTTTTT CASLPRQGVDTGELFF 16 TRBV27 few TRBJ2-2 TRBD1
TGCGCCAGCAGCCGCGGGACTCGCGCCCAACAAGAGACCCAGTACTTC CASSRGTRAQQETQYF 16 TRBV5-1 many TRBJ2-5 NA
TGCGCCAGCTTACCCGGCACTTCTAGCACAGATACGCAGTATTTT CASLPGTSSTDTQYF 15 TRBV5-1 many TRBJ2-3 NA
TGCGCCAGTTCAATAGCCAAAAACATTCAGTACTTC CASSIAKNIQYF 12 TRBV10-2 many TRBJ2-4 NA
TGTGCCAGCAGCTTAGCGCGCCGGGCGGGTATCGATGAGCAGTTCTTC CASSLARRAGIDEQFF 16 TRBV7-2 many TRBJ2-1 NA
TGCAGTGCTAGGGTCCTAGGCAGGGCCGGGGAGCTGTTTTTT CSARVLGRAGELFF 14 TRBV20-1 NA TRBJ2-2 NA
TGTGCCAGCAGCCCCCAACCGGCTAGCGGGGGGGTAAATACGCAGTATTTT CASSPQPASGGVNTQYF 17 TRBV7-3 few TRBJ2-3 TRBD2
TGTGCCAGCAGCCCCAGGGGTAGTGAAAAACTGTTTTTT CASSPRGSEKLFF 13 TRBV11-2 few TRBJ1-4 NA
TGTGCCAGCAGCTCTCCACAGTATGGCTACACCTTC CASSSPQYGYTF 12 TRBV7-2 many TRBJ1-2 NA
TGTGCCAGCACGTTCACAGGTAACAATCAGCCCCAGCATTTT CASTFTGNNQPQHF 14 TRBV28 many TRBJ1-5 NA
TGCGCCAGCAGCTTGGGACAAAATCTCTTGAACACTGAAGCTTTCTTT CASSLGQNLLNTEAFF 16 TRBV5-1 few TRBJ1-1 NA
TGTGCCATCAGTGAGGGTGACAGTTATTTCGAAGCTTTCTTT CAISEGDSYFEAFF 14 TRBV10-3 few TRBJ1-1 NA
TGTGCCACCAGTGACCAGCCCGGGGATACGCAGTATTTT CATSDQPGDTQYF 13 TRBV24-1 many TRBJ2-3 NA
TGTGCCAGCAGCTTAATGGGCCCCACTAGCACAGATACGCAGTATTTT CASSLMGPTSTDTQYF 16 TRBV7-6 many TRBJ2-3 NA
TGTGCCAGCAGCGTAGGAGGGTCGAACCATGGCTACACCTTC CASSVGGSNHGYTF 14 TRBV9 few TRBJ1-2 NA
TGTGCCAGCAGACAGCACAACCAAGAGACCCAGTACTTC CASRQHNQETQYF 13 TRBV6-2/TRBV6-3 many TRBJ2-5 NA
TGTGCCAGCAGCGTAGGGGCTGCCAGAACGTACCAAGAGACCCAGTACTTC CASSVGAARTYQETQYF 17 TRBV9 many TRBJ2-5 NA
TGTGCCAGCAGCATAGTTTCAGGGTTGGCCGCTTTCTTT CASSIVSGLAAFF 13 TRBV14 few TRBJ1-1 NA
TGCGCCAGCAGCCCCGAGAGTGGGCAGCCCCAGCATTTT CASSPESGQPQHF 13 TRBV5-1 many TRBJ1-5 NA
TGTGCCAGCAAACCACGCTCGATCGGTAGCGCTGAAGCTTTCTTT CASKPRSIGSAEAFF 15 TRBV7-2 many TRBJ1-1 NA
TGCGCCAGCAGCCTGACCGCTCGACGGGCCACCGGGGAGCTGTTTTTT CASSLTARRATGELFF 16 TRBV5-1 many TRBJ2-2 NA
TGCGCCAGCAGCCAAGACGGACTGAAGAACACTGAAGCTTTCTTT CASSQDGLKNTEAFF 15 TRBV4-1 many TRBJ1-1 NA
TGCAGTGCTAGAGAATATGGTCAGCCCCAGCATTTT CSAREYGQPQHF 12 TRBV20-1 many TRBJ1-5 NA
TGTGCCAGCAGCTTAAGGGGGCCAAGGGAGGGCTACACCTTC CASSLRGPREGYTF 14 TRBV7-2 few TRBJ1-2 TRBD1
TGCAGTGCTCCGCCTGGCGGACGCACTTACAATGAGCAGTTCTTC CSAPPGGRTYNEQFF 15 TRBV20-1 many TRBJ2-1 NA
TGCGCCAGCAGCCACACTATCGGGACTAGCGGGACAGATACGCAGTATTTT CASSHTIGTSGTDTQYF 17 TRBV4-1 NA TRBJ2-3 TRBD2
TGTGCCGGCAAACAGGGTGGGCTCAATGAGCAGTTCTTC CAGKQGGLNEQFF 13 TRBV2 many TRBJ2-1 NA
TGTGCCAGCAGCCCCGCGCCGGGAATCAATGAGCAGTTCTTC CASSPAPGINEQFF 14 TRBV12-3/TRBV12-4 many TRBJ2-1 NA
TGTGCCAGCAGCTTGGTAGGACGGAGTAATGAAAAACTGTTTTTT CASSLVGRSNEKLFF 15 TRBV5-6 NA TRBJ1-4 NA
TGTGCCAGCAGTAAGACTAGCGGGGGAGAGCAGTTCTTC CASSKTSGGEQFF 13 TRBV2 many TRBJ2-1 TRBD2
TGTGCCAGCAGTCCACGCTCCGGGACAGGCGATTCACCCCTCCACTTT CASSPRSGTGDSPLHF 16 TRBV6-1 few TRBJ1-6 TRBD1
TGTGCCAGCAGCCCCTCGCGGGCTAGCGGAGCCGGGGAGCTGTTTTTT CASSPSRASGAGELFF 16 TRBV12-3/TRBV12-4 few TRBJ2-2 TRBD2
TGTGCCAGCAGCTTAAGCGTTAAGGACACCGGGGAGCTGTTTTTT CASSLSVKDTGELFF 15 TRBV7-9 many TRBJ2-2 NA
TGTGCCAGCAGCAGGCGTCAGAACACTGAAGCTTTCTTT CASSRRQNTEAFF 13 TRBV21-1 few TRBJ1-1 NA
TGTGCCAGCAGCTTAAGAGGGGTTTTCACAGATACGCAGTATTTT CASSLRGVFTDTQYF 15 TRBV5-6 many TRBJ2-3 NA
TGTGCCACCAGATCCCGGGATATGGAGACCCAGTACTTC CATRSRDMETQYF 13 TRBV24-1 many TRBJ2-5 NA